The rows below give T cell receptor beta chains drawn from one sample of a study of regulatory T cells in long-lasting Graves disease. Via MiXCR, TCRdb re-called the multiplex PCR reads, giving one row per CDR3 protein. Of about 430,000 distinct CDR3 sequences in the sample, roughly 21% were seen once. Specimen: peripheral blood mononuclear cells (PBMCs), collected when the disease was refractory, from a patient treated with antithyroid drugs. All receptors come from a female donor with Graves disease. CDR3s include the opening cysteine and the closing phenylalanine or tryptophan. D genes are given only for firm matches. Part of the rows lack a size; the others show once, few, many or a class for expanded clones.

>TRBJ2-5|few|TRBV3-1|TRBD1
CASSQDLSDRGMWETQYF
TGTGCCAGCAGCCAAGACTTATCGGACAGGGGGATGTGGGAGACCCAGTACTTC
>TRBJ2-6|few|TRBV20-1|NA
CSAPPDSSGANVLTF
TGCAGTGCTCCTCCTGACAGCTCTGGGGCCAACGTCCTGACTTTC
>TRBJ1-3|many|TRBV6-1|TRBD1
CASKPDRGLGNTIYF
TGTGCCAGCAAACCGGACAGGGGGCTTGGAAACACCATATATTTT
>TRBJ2-5|many|TRBV20-1|TRBD2
CSAPMAGGPTKRGQYF
TGCAGTGCTCCGATGGCGGGGGGGCCCACCAAGAGGGGCCAGTACTTC
>TRBJ1-5|many|TRBV28|NA
CASRGGGRNQPQHF
TGTGCCAGCCGTGGTGGGGGGCGCAATCAGCCCCAGCATTTT
>TRBJ2-1|NA|TRBV15|TRBD2
CATSSGREGDEQFF
TGTGCCACCAGCAGTGGGCGGGAGGGCGATGAGCAGTTCTTC
>TRBJ2-7|many|TRBV20-1|TRBD1
CSASLPNRGSDYEQYF
TGCAGTGCTAGTTTACCCAACAGGGGATCGGACTACGAGCAGTACTTC
>TRBJ2-7|once|TRBV10-3|TRBD1
CAISGTGGSYEQYF
TGTGCCATCAGTGGGACAGGGGGGTCCTACGAGCAGTACTTC
>TRBJ2-1|NA|TRBV5-1|TRBD2
CASSPGLDLNEQFF
TGCGCCAGCAGCCCCGGACTAGACCTCAATGAGCAGTTCTTC
>TRBJ2-3|NA|TRBV11-2|TRBD2
CASSRHAGEPDTQYF
TGTGCCAGCAGCCGACACGCGGGAGAGCCAGATACGCAGTATTTT
>TRBJ2-3|NA|TRBV12-3/TRBV12-4|NA
CASSLTVDTQYF
TGTGCCAGCAGTTTAACGGTAGATACGCAGTATTTT
>TRBJ1-2|many|TRBV7-9|NA
CASSPDSYSGYTF
TGCGCCAGCAGCCCGGACAGCTATAGTGGCTACACCTTC
>TRBJ2-7|many|TRBV12-3/TRBV12-4|NA
CASSSLAAENEQYF
TGTGCCAGCAGTTCGCTCGCGGCGGAAAACGAGCAGTACTTC
>TRBJ2-7|few|TRBV19|TRBD2
CATNKGGGEQYF
TGTGCCACCAACAAGGGCGGGGGGGAGCAGTACTTC
>TRBJ1-1|many|TRBV28|NA
CAITVREGVGTEAFF
TGTGCCATTACCGTCCGGGAGGGGGTGGGCACTGAAGCTTTCTTT
>TRBJ2-1|NA|TRBV2|NA
CASSGGNEQFF
TGTGCCAGCAGTGGTGGGAATGAGCAGTTCTTC
>TRBJ2-7|many|TRBV20-1|NA
CSASPTDYEQYF
TGCAGTGCATCCCCGACAGACTACGAGCAGTACTTC
>TRBJ2-7|NA|TRBV3-1|NA
CASSQGSPHEQYF
TGTGCCAGCAGCCAGGGGTCCCCCCACGAGCAGTACTTC
>TRBJ2-1|NA|TRBV28|NA
CASSLLTASYNEQFF
TGTGCCAGCAGTTTATTAACGGCCTCCTACAATGAGCAGTTCTTC
>TRBJ2-5|many|TRBV29-1|NA
CSADRGETQYF
TGCAGCGCGGACAGAGGAGAGACCCAGTACTTC
>TRBJ2-5|few|TRBV9|TRBD2
CASSESGRRPQETQYF
TGTGCCAGCAGCGAGAGCGGGAGGCGGCCCCAAGAGACCCAGTACTTC
>TRBJ2-5|once|TRBV7-7|NA
CASSPGRNRETQYF
TGTGCTAGCAGCCCCGGTAGGAACCGGGAGACCCAGTACTTC
>TRBJ1-1|many|TRBV6-1|TRBD1
CASSRGTAKAFF
TGTGCCAGCAGTAGGGGGACAGCGAAAGCTTTCTTT
>TRBJ2-7|few|TRBV5-1|TRBD1
CASRRTGTPGEQYF
TGCGCCAGCAGAAGGACAGGAACCCCGGGGGAGCAGTACTTC
>TRBJ1-5|many|TRBV28|NA
CASTPGNQPQHF
TGTGCCAGCACCCCAGGGAATCAGCCCCAGCATTTT
>TRBJ2-5|few|TRBV9|NA
CASSVGSFEETQYF
TGTGCCAGCAGCGTAGGCTCATTTGAAGAGACCCAGTACTTC
>TRBJ1-4|many|TRBV2|TRBD1
CASSGGTGKNEKLFF
TGTGCCAGCAGTGGGGGGACAGGGAAGAATGAAAAACTGTTTTTT
>TRBJ2-2|many|TRBV2|NA
CASSPLRVTNTGELFF
TGTGCCAGCAGTCCCTTACGGGTTACGAACACCGGGGAGCTGTTTTTT
>TRBJ2-7|many|TRBV3-1|NA
CASSQDHMGPTGEQYF
TGTGCCAGCAGCCAAGATCATATGGGCCCAACGGGCGAGCAGTACTTC
>TRBJ2-5|NA|TRBV11-2|NA
CAGSLTDQKETQYF
TGTGCCGGCAGCTTGACGGACCAGAAAGAGACCCAGTACTTC
>TRBJ2-7|many|TRBV27|NA
CASSLLPSAGRSSYEQYF
TGTGCCAGCAGTCTTCTTCCCTCGGCGGGACGGAGCTCCTACGAGCAGTACTTC
>TRBJ2-2|many|TRBV28|NA
CASSPGQITGELFF
TGTGCCAGCAGTCCAGGACAGATCACCGGGGAGCTGTTTTTT
>TRBJ2-1|few|TRBV20-1|TRBD1
CSAERQGAYNEQFF
TGCAGTGCTGAACGACAGGGGGCGTACAATGAGCAGTTCTTC
>TRBJ1-5|NA|TRBV2|NA
CASTGHEGRPQHF
TGTGCCAGCACCGGACACGAAGGTCGGCCCCAGCATTTT
>TRBJ2-3|NA|TRBV2|NA
CASKPKGRTDTQYF
TGTGCCAGCAAACCCAAGGGCCGCACAGATACGCAGTATTTT
>TRBJ2-7|many|TRBV28|NA
CASSLASHYEQYF
TGTGCCAGCAGTCTGGCTTCTCATTACGAGCAGTACTTC
>TRBJ2-7|many|TRBV3-1|NA
CASSQGPPNDEQYF
TGTGCCAGCAGCCAAGGTCCCCCGAACGACGAGCAGTACTTC
>TRBJ2-7|NA|TRBV7-8|TRBD1
CANSPQTDRAFYEQYF
TGTGCCAACAGCCCCCAAACGGACAGGGCCTTCTACGAGCAGTACTTC
>TRBJ1-2|NA|TRBV18|TRBD1
CASSPPEDRLGYTF
TGTGCCAGCTCACCACCGGAGGACAGGCTTGGGTACACCTTC
>TRBJ1-5|many|TRBV28|TRBD1
CASSRDRVKHF
TGTGCCAGCAGCCGGGACAGGGTAAAGCATTTT
>TRBJ1-1|many|TRBV28|NA
CASSPPRGLNTEAFF
TGTGCCAGCAGTCCACCGCGGGGGTTAAACACTGAAGCTTTCTTT
>TRBJ2-7|NA|TRBV20-1|NA
CSAQLYEQYF
TGCAGTGCCCAACTCTACGAGCAGTACTTC
>TRBJ1-2|many|TRBV28|NA
CASSLPAGYGYTF
TGTGCCAGCAGTTTACCCGCCGGATATGGCTACACCTTC
>TRBJ2-3|few|TRBV3-1|NA
CASSQGGTDTQYF
TGTGCCAGCAGCCAAGGAGGGACAGATACGCAGTATTTT
>TRBJ2-3|few|TRBV2|NA
CASRPGTAPSTDTQYF
TGTGCCAGCAGACCCGGGACGGCGCCTAGCACAGATACGCAGTATTTT
>TRBJ2-5|many|TRBV11-1|NA
CASSLVIGVKTQYF
TGTGCCAGCAGCTTAGTAATAGGGGTCAAGACCCAGTACTTC
>TRBJ1-1|few|TRBV7-9|NA
CASSPPGTQAFF
TGTGCCAGCAGCCCACCCGGGACACAAGCTTTCTTT